One sample yielded the 20 T cell receptor beta chains listed below, sequenced in a study of beta chain features in type 1 diabetes. The whole isolated RNA underwent reverse transcription, so sequencing captured expressed TCRB transcripts. Method: immunoSEQ multiplex PCR; TCRdb's copy keeps in-frame clones and lacks some. Of roughly 500,000 clones listed, around 10% are singletons. The sample was naive CD4+ T cells from blood. The receptors here all came from a woman aged 18-35 years in good health.

This clone showed up just a few times. V usage is TRBV18 and J usage is TRBJ2-1; a weak D match, TRBD2 (5 bases). The CDR3 sequence is 13 residues long. V lost 7 bases to trimming and J lost 0 bases, with 7 bases between them. Per germline, CDR1 KGHSH and CDR2 LQKENI. The CDR3 DNA is TGTGCCAGCTGCACTAGCTCCTACAATGAGCAGTTCTTC. It encodes CASCTSSYNEQFF.

This clone has a handful of counts. The genes are TRBV7-3 and TRBJ2-3; 13 bases are a match to TRBD2. The CDR3 extends over 17 amino acids. The germline V gene encodes CDR1 SGHTA and CDR2 FQGTGA. The V segment lost 5 bases and the J segment 2 bases; nucleotides outside the gene matches: 7. CDR3 protein: CASSPQGLAGNTDTQYF. CDR3 DNA sequence: TGTGCCAGCAGCCCCCAGGGACTAGCGGGAAACACAGATACGCAGTATTTT.

The chain is built from TRBV7-2 and TRBJ2-7; D is ambiguous. This CDR3 is built from 14 residues. Looked up from germline, CDR1 is SGHTA and CDR2 is FQGNSA. Trimming pared 1 base from V and 0 bases from J, leaving 7 bases between. The CDR3 DNA reads TGTGCCAGCAGCTTAGGGCAGCCCTCCTACGAGCAGTACTTC. Translation gives CASSLGQPSYEQYF.

This chain uses TRBV7-3 with TRBJ2-7; the match to TRBD2 covers 13 bases. This CDR3 is built from 14 residues. The V segment lost 5 bases and the J segment 4 bases; nucleotides outside the gene matches: 2. Germline V gene data show CDR1 as SGHTA and CDR2 as FQGTGA. The CDR3 nucleotides are TGTGCCAGCAGCCGGACTAGCGGGAGTTACGAGCAGTACTTC. It specifies CASSRTSGSYEQYF. Full variable domain (missing parts from reference TRBV7-3 and TRBJ2-7): GAGVSQTPSNKVTEKGKYVELRCDPISGHTALYWYRQSLGQGPEFLIYFQGTGAADDSGLPNDRFFAVRPEGSVSTLKIQRTERGDSAVYLCASSRTSGSYEQYFGPGTRLTVT.

This clone has only a few counts. The V and J genes are TRBV4-3 and TRBJ1-6, with 7 bases matching TRBD1. The CDR3 spans 18 residues. V was clipped by 2 bases and J by 4 bases; unmatched bases: 11. Germline lookup yields CDR1 LGHNA and CDR2 YSLEER. The CDR3, as DNA: TGCGCCAGCAGCCAAAACCCGCGGGGACAGTTTTATAATTCACCCCTCCACTTT. Protein: CASSQNPRGQFYNSPLHF.

The chain couples TRBV7-6 to TRBJ2-3; perhaps TRBD2 as D (6 bases). V gave up 5 bases and J gave up 3 bases, with 15 bases separating them. Germline lookup yields CDR1 SGHVS and CDR2 FNYEAQ. The CDR3 covers 15 residues. CDR3 nucleotides: TGTGCCAGCAGCACCCCGGGACTTGCAACAGATACGCAGTATTTT. It specifies CASSTPGLATDTQYF. Together with reference TRBV7-6 and TRBJ2-3, the CDR3 gives the full variable domain: GAGVSQSPRYKVTKRGQDVALRCDPISGHVSLYWYRQALGQGPEFLTYFNYEAQQDKSGLPNDRFSAERPEGSISTLTIQRTEQRDSAMYRCASSTPGLATDTQYFGPGTRLTVL.

A few counts support this clone. The CDR3 DNA is TGTGCCAGCATGGAACAATTTAATTCACCCCTCCACTTT. Residues: CASMEQFNSPLHF. J is TRBJ1-6 and V is TRBV2; the D is unclear. Germline assignment: CDR1 SNHLY and CDR2 FYNNEI. The V gene lost 7 bases and the J gene lost 6 bases, with 10 bases spanning the gap. The CDR3 is made up of 13 amino acids.

On this clone: The missing conserved phenylalanine or tryptophan at the end of this CDR3 makes a read error likely. The chain joins TRBV18 to TRBJ2-3; D not resolved. The CDR3 covers 14 residues. Trimming removed 5 bases from V and 2 bases from J, with 11 bases in between. The germline V gene has CDR1 KGHSH and CDR2 LQKENI. The chain's CDR3 is CASSEIENTDTQYY. DNA of the CDR3: TGTGCCAGCTCAGAGATAGAAAACACAGATACGCAGTATTAT.

The chain is built from TRBV7-2 and TRBJ2-7, with 13 bases lining up with TRBD2. From germline, CDR1 is SGHTA and CDR2 FQGNSA. J gave up 5 bases and V 5 bases, and 9 bases lay outside the gene matches. This CDR3 has 16 residues. CDR3 in DNA: TGTGCCAGCAGCGGAGGACTAGCGGGAGTTCAGAACGAGCAGTACTTC. Protein product: CASSGGLAGVQNEQYF.

The table lists this clone with a few counts. The chain joins TRBV7-2 to TRBJ1-1; 7 bases align to TRBD1. The V gene end was trimmed by 3 bases and the J gene end by 10 bases; junction bases not matched to a gene: 5. The CDR3 consists of 12 residues. The V gene's germline CDR1 is SGHTA and CDR2 FQGNSA. The chain's CDR3 is CASSFDRVGAFF. CDR3 nucleotides: TGTGCCAGCAGCTTCGACAGGGTGGGAGCTTTCTTT.

V and J are TRBV5-4 and TRBJ2-7, with 9 bases lining up with TRBD2. Germline V gene sequence: CDR1 SGHNT, CDR2 YYREEE (reference sequence). The CDR3 runs 16 residues. After removal of 2 bases from V and 2 bases from J, the junction contained 8 bases not matched to a gene. The CDR3 DNA sequence: TGTGCCAGCAGCTTACTCCTAGCGGGGATCGCCTACGAGCAGTACGTC. Amino acids: CASSLLLAGIAYEQYV.

This CDR3 reads CAISESPGPGQGGSYGYTF. CDR3 sequence (DNA): TGTGCCATCAGTGAGTCACCTGGCCCAGGACAGGGGGGATCCTATGGCTACACCTTC. This chain joins TRBV10-3 and TRBJ1-2, with TRBD1 matching over 10 bases. CDR1 is ENHRY and CDR2 is SYGVKD in the germline V gene. The CDR3 is 19 residues long. The V and J ends lost 0 bases and 4 bases, in that order; junction bases with no gene match: 14.

This clone occurred a few times. The chain is built from TRBV7-2 and TRBJ2-1, with D unresolved. Germline-derived CDR1 and CDR2 are SGHTA and FQGNSA. The CDR3 contains 14 residues. Trimming took 5 bases from V and 0 from J, leaving 8 bases between them. This chain's CDR3 is CASSPLGSYNEQFF. The CDR3, as DNA: TGTGCCAGCAGCCCCCTTGGCTCCTACAATGAGCAGTTCTTC.

The rearrangement joins TRBV1 to TRBJ2-7; the table's D call, TRBD1, was not checked against the DNA. TRBV1 is flagged as a pseudogene. The CDR3 spans 15 residues. The CDR3 sequence: CTSSRGGYSAYEQYV. The CDR3 region has the DNA TGCACCAGCAGCCGAGGGGGATACTCGGCTTACGAGCAGTACGTC.

This clone was counted between two and nine times. The V gene is TRBV7-2, the J gene TRBJ2-7; 7 bases match TRBD2. Losses at the gene ends were 3 bases for V and 6 bases for J; bases not matched to a gene: 11. Germline CDR1 is SGHTA and CDR2 is FQGNSA. CDR3 size: 15 residues. CDR3 nucleotides: TGTGCCAGCAGCTTCGACGGCGGGGGAATTCGCGAGCAGTACTTC. Its translation is CASSFDGGGIREQYF. The full variable domain, with the rest looked up from reference TRBV7-2 and TRBJ2-7, is GAGVSQSPSNKVTEKGKDVELRCDPISGHTALYWYRQSLGQGLEFLIYFQGNSAPDKSGLPSDRFSAERTGGSVSTLTIQRTQQEDSAVYLCASSFDGGGIREQYFGPGTRLTVT.

This clone was recorded at least ten times. The gene calls are TRBV25-1 and TRBJ2-7; D uncertain. The germline gives CDR1 MGHDK, CDR2 SYGVNS. V lost 3 bases and J 10 bases, leaving 13 bases between the germline ends. CDR3 size: 12 residues. The CDR3 region has the DNA TGTGCCAGCAGTGAGGCCTCAGTAGGACAGTACTTC. It yields the protein CASSEASVGQYF.

This chain links TRBV20-1 with TRBJ2-7; D uncertain. The CDR3 is 11 amino acids. Per germline, CDR1 DFQATT and CDR2 SNEGSKA (reference sequence). V lost 3 bases to trimming and J lost 6 bases, with 9 bases between them. The CDR3: CSASGQPEQYF. DNA for the CDR3: TGCAGTGCTAGTGGTCAGCCCGAGCAGTACTTC.

The chain is built from TRBV7-8 and TRBJ2-1; 10 bases match TRBD2. The ends lost 1 base at V and 5 bases at J; junction bases unmatched: 11. The CDR3 consists of 18 residues. Germline V lookup: CDR1 SGHVS, CDR2 FQNEAQ. CDR3 nucleotide sequence: TGTGCCAGCAGCTTAGAAACGGGGGGACTAGCGAGAAACAATGAGCAGTTCTTC. Its translation: CASSLETGGLARNNEQFF.

The V call is TRBV2, the J call TRBJ2-1, with D uncertain. The V end lost 5 bases, the J end lost 8 bases, and 7 bases lay between the germline ends. This CDR3 comprises 11 residues. CDR1 is SNHLY, CDR2 FYNNEI, per germline. CDR3 protein: CASSTLDEQFF. CDR3 DNA sequence: TGTGCCAGCAGTACCCTCGATGAGCAGTTCTTC.

This sequence joins TRBV2 and TRBJ1-5; D gene ambiguous. V was clipped by 2 bases and J by 6 bases, with 17 bases between them. CDR1 is SNHLY and CDR2 is FYNNEI in the germline V gene. There are 16 residues in the CDR3. CDR3 DNA sequence: TGTGCCAGCAGTGAATTCGCGGGCTCGGCGCTTCAGCCCCAGCATTTT. Protein sequence: CASSEFAGSALQPQHF.